These 20 T cell receptor beta chains share one sample of origin, sequenced in a study of Graves' ophthalmopathy and Graves' hyperthyroidism. The sequenced template was RNA, covering the TCR beta CDR3 region. RT-PCR with HTBI primers came first, then second-round multiplex PCR. One entry per CDR3 protein, called by TCRdb with MiXCR from the multiplex PCR reads. The profile covers roughly 160,000 distinct CDR3 sequences, with just under 40% appearing a single time and about 9.5% taken by the ten largest. The sample taken for sequencing was peripheral blood. Receptors were obtained from a man aged 25 to 40 with Graves' ophthalmopathy.

The chain employs TRBV11-2 and TRBJ2-5; a weak D match, TRBD2 (6 bases). Germline CDR1 reads SGHAT; CDR2 reads FQNNGV. The CDR3 has 19 amino acids. The germline V and J ends were trimmed by 2 bases and 5 bases, with 27 bases remaining between them. CDR3 amino acids: CASSLIARGRGLGQETQYF. The CDR3 bases are TGTGCCAGCAGCTTAATCGCCCGCGGGCGGGGCTTGGGGCAGGAGACCCAGTACTTC.

The sample holds one count of this clonotype. This chain joins TRBV20-1 and TRBJ2-5, with D tentatively TRBD1 or TRBD2 (6 bases each). The V gene's germline CDR1 is DFQATT and CDR2 SNEGSKA (reference sequence). This CDR3 contains 12 residues. The CDR3 DNA sequence: TGCCGCCGGAGGGGGGCGGGGGAGACCCAGTACTTC. Amino acid sequence: CRRRGAGETQYF.

In its sample, this clonotype was seen many times. V usage is TRBV4-1 and J usage is TRBJ1-6; 9 bases fit TRBD1. Germline CDR1 reads MGHRA; CDR2 reads YSYEKL. The CDR3 consists of 16 residues. With 0 bases clipped from V and 9 bases from J, the junction kept 6 bases outside the gene matches. The CDR3 DNA reads TGCGCCAGCAGCCAAGATGGAGGGACAGGGTCTTCACCCCTCCACTTT. Translation: CASSQDGGTGSSPLHF.

In its sample, this clonotype was seen many times. This sequence joins TRBV7-2 and TRBJ1-2, with D possibly TRBD1 on 5 matching bases. V was shortened by 2 bases and J by 6 bases, with 16 bases between the two germline ends. The V gene's germline CDR1 is SGHTA and CDR2 FQGNSA. CDR3 length: 15 amino acids. Written as DNA, the CDR3 is TGTGCCAGCAGCTTAAACGCACGGGACGGGAATGGCTACACCTTC. Protein: CASSLNARDGNGYTF.

The chain carries TRBV28 and TRBJ2-7; 7 positions agree with TRBD2. Germline CDR1 is MDHEN and CDR2 is SYDVKM. This CDR3 has 16 amino acids. J gave up 0 bases and V 8 bases, and 13 bases lay outside the gene matches. The CDR3 sequence: CASVWGGDGNSYEQYF. In DNA, the CDR3 is TGTGCCAGCGTCTGGGGGGGAGACGGAAACTCCTACGAGCAGTACTTC.

This clonotype was found many times. The CDR3 sequence is CATSDPHGPNYGYTF. The CDR3 DNA sequence: TGTGCCACCAGTGATCCGCACGGGCCGAACTATGGCTACACCTTC. The chain joins TRBV24-1 to TRBJ1-2; D unresolved. V lost 3 bases and J lost 2, with 12 bases in between. CDR1 is KGHDR and CDR2 is SFDVKD in the germline V gene. The CDR3 length is 15 residues.

This clonotype was counted at least ten times. The chain employs TRBV28 and TRBJ1-5; tentative D call: TRBD1 (6 bases). The V gene's germline CDR1 is MDHEN and CDR2 SYDVKM. The CDR3 loop spans 12 amino acids. The germline V and J ends were trimmed by 6 bases and 5 bases, with 8 bases remaining between them. In nucleotides, the CDR3 is TGTGCCAGCAGGTGGGGGCATCAGCCCCAGCATTTT. Translating it yields CASRWGHQPQHF.

The sample holds many counts of this clonotype. This rearrangement joins TRBV12-3 or TRBV12-4 to TRBJ2-2; no firm D call. With 3 bases removed from V and 3 bases from J, the gap between germline ends came to 17 bases. This CDR3 is built from 17 residues. CDR3 DNA: TGTGCCAGCAGTTTGGTTAGGCTACGCCGTCACACCGGGGAGCTGTTTTTT. Translating gives CASSLVRLRRHTGELFF.

The chain employs TRBV7-9 and TRBJ1-5; the D is unclear. In germline, CDR1 is SEHNR, CDR2 FQNEAQ (reference sequence). The CDR3 sequence is 13 residues long. V dropped 3 bases and J dropped 7 bases, with 10 bases sitting between them. The CDR3 loop is CASSLVSGQPQHF. The CDR3 coding sequence is TGTGCCAGCAGCTTGGTTTCTGGGCAGCCCCAGCATTTT.

This clonotype was counted ten times or more. CDR3 sequence: CAIWAGVGSYEQYF. The CDR3, as DNA: TGTGCCATCTGGGCGGGAGTCGGCTCCTACGAGCAGTACTTC. The chain recombines TRBV10-3 with TRBJ2-7; 7 positions agree with TRBD2. This CDR3 comprises 14 residues. Germline V gives CDR1 ENHRY, CDR2 SYGVKD. With V trimmed by 8 bases and J by 0 bases, 7 bases remained unmatched.

In this sample, this clonotype turned up many times. J is TRBJ1-1 and V is TRBV20-1; no reliable D call. V was clipped by 0 bases and J by 1 base, with 3 bases between them. The length of the CDR3 is 12 residues. Germline-derived CDR1 and CDR2 are DFQATT and SNEGSKA (reference sequence). This CDR3 is CSAREGNTEAFF. CDR3 in DNA: TGCAGTGCTAGAGAGGGGAACACTGAAGCTTTCTTT.

The J gene is TRBJ2-2, the V gene TRBV4-2; 9 nucleotides match TRBD2. J lost 1 base, V lost 2 bases, and 5 bases had no gene match. The CDR3 length is 17 residues. Germline CDR1 LGHNA, CDR2 YNFKEQ. The CDR3 reads CASSQLRTSVNTGELFF. The CDR3 DNA is TGTGCCAGCAGCCAACTCCGGACTAGCGTGAACACCGGGGAGCTGTTTTTT.

In this sample, this clonotype turned up many times. The V gene is TRBV6-5, the J gene TRBJ1-6; D not certain. The CDR3 runs 14 residues. The V gene's germline CDR1 is MNHEY and CDR2 SVGAGI. V shed 6 bases and J shed 9 bases, with 15 bases lying between them. CDR3 protein: CASRREAGGSPLHF. In DNA form, the CDR3 reads TGTGCCAGCAGGAGGGAGGCGGGCGGTTCACCCCTCCACTTT.

The chain recombines TRBV12-3 or TRBV12-4 with TRBJ1-1, with D possibly TRBD1 on 6 matching bases. Trimming stripped 6 bases from V and 2 bases from J, with 16 bases between. This CDR3 has 15 amino acids. The CDR3 DNA reads as TGTGCCAGCAGATATACAGACAGGTCAAACACTGAAGCTTTCTTT. Protein product: CASRYTDRSNTEAFF.

The rearrangement joins TRBV10-3 to TRBJ1-2; the D gene is possibly TRBD1 (5 bases). CDR1 ENHRY and CDR2 SYGVKD come from the germline V gene. The CDR3 spans 15 residues. V was clipped by 5 bases and J by 3 bases, with 16 bases between them. The CDR3: CAISLGRVGDYGYTF. CDR3 nucleotides: TGTGCCATCAGTCTGGGGAGAGTGGGGGACTATGGCTACACCTTC.

This clonotype was detected only a few times. V and J are TRBV12-3 or TRBV12-4 and TRBJ1-6; 10 bases fit TRBD1. This CDR3 has 15 residues. Germline trimming cut 5 bases from V and 7 bases from J; bases unmatched to any gene: 5. Here the CDR3 reads CASSPGQGPNSPLHF. The CDR3 DNA reads as TGTGCCAGCAGTCCGGGACAGGGGCCAAATTCACCCCTCCACTTT.

The chain is built from TRBV6-1 and TRBJ2-7, with D perhaps matching TRBD2 (6 bases). This CDR3 is built from 15 residues. CDR1 and CDR2 (germline): MNHNS, SASEGT. The V and J ends lost 6 bases and 4 bases respectively, with 19 bases between them. The CDR3 protein is CASSPEASEQYEQYF. In DNA, the CDR3 is TGTGCCAGCAGCCCTGAGGCTAGCGAGCAGTACGAGCAGTACTTC.

This clonotype occurred many times. The J gene is TRBJ2-7, the V gene TRBV6-2 or TRBV6-3, with TRBD1 matching over 8 bases. With 6 bases clipped from V and 5 bases from J, the junction kept 12 bases outside the gene matches. Germline loops: CDR1 MNHEY, CDR2 SVGEGT. The CDR3 extends over 15 amino acids. CDR3 in amino acids: CASSYGQGFVDEQYF. The CDR3 coding sequence is TGTGCCAGCAGCTACGGACAGGGCTTCGTGGACGAGCAGTACTTC.

This clonotype appeared many times. This rearrangement joins TRBV6-2 or TRBV6-3 to TRBJ2-2; D is unresolved. CDR1 is MNHEY and CDR2 is SVGEGT in the germline V gene. CDR3 length: 11 amino acids. V was pared by 8 bases and J by 7 bases, with 8 bases between. Written as DNA, the CDR3 is TGTGCCAGCGGACCTAACGGGGAGCTGTTTTTT. It specifies CASGPNGELFF.

The CDR3 DNA is TGTGCCAGCAGTACCCAATTCGAAGAGACCCAGTACTTC. Amino acids: CASSTQFEETQYF. V gene TRBV27 combines with J gene TRBJ2-5; D is undetermined. V lost 5 bases and J 3 bases, leaving 10 bases between the germline ends. The CDR3 sequence is 13 residues long. Germline V gene lookup returns CDR1 MNHEY and CDR2 SMNVEV (reference sequence).